What follows is one T cell receptor (beta chain) and its context. What it recognizes is unknown. Germline loops: CDR1 SGHTA, CDR2 FQGTGA. The V end lost 2 bases, the J end lost 2 bases, and 12 bases lay between the germline ends. The CDR3 runs 15 residues. The data were produced by immunoSEQ multiplex PCR, yet TCRdb's version contains in-frame clones alone and is incomplete. This sample has about 120,000 clones, with roughly 86% found just once. These data belong to a study of PD-L1 blockade in urothelial cancer. The overall study: Blood was evaluated 3 weeks (second dose) and 6 weeks after therapy began. When blood samples were assessed, the median T cell count was about 130,000.

Time point described: peripheral blood 6 weeks after treatment start. Whole-study findings and limits: TCR clonality was measured in pretreatment peripheral blood. Clonality below the median predicted better survival.

The clonotype was recovered from a middle-aged man with urothelial cancer. The sequencing here drew on PBMCs, taken around atezolizumab (anti-PD-L1) treatment. V and J are TRBV7-3 and TRBJ2-5; possible D gene TRBD2, 5 bases. The DNA of the CDR3 is TGTGCCAGCAGCTTATTTGGGTCGGGACAAGAGACCCAGTACTTC. Residues: CASSLFGSGQETQYF.